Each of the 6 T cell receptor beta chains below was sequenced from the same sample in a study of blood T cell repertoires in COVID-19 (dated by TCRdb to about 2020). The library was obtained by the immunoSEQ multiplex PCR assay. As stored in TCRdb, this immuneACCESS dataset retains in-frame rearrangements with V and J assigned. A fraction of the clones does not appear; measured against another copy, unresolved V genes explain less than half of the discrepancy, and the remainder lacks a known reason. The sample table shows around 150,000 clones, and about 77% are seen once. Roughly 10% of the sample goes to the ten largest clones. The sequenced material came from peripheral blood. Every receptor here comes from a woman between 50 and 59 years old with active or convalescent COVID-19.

The CDR3 protein is CASSPPSGTNEKLFF. CDR3 sequence (DNA): TGTGCCAGCAGTCCCCCGAGTGGAACTAATGAAAAACTGTTTTTT. The rearrangement links TRBV28 to TRBJ1-4, with unresolved D. V was trimmed by 5 bases and J by 1 base, leaving 11 bases between them. There are 15 residues in the CDR3. CDR1 is MDHEN and CDR2 is SYDVKM in the germline V gene.

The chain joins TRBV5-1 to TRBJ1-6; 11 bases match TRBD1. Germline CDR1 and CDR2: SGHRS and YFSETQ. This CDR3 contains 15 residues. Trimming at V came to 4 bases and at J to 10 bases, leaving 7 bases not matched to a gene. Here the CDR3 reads CASSDGTGGESPLHF. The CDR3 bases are TGCGCCAGCAGCGACGGGACAGGGGGAGAGTCACCCCTCCACTTT.

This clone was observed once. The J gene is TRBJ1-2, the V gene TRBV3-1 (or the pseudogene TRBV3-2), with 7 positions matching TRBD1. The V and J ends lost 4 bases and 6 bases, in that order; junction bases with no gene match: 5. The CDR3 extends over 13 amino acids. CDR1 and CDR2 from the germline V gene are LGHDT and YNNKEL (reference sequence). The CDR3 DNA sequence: TGTGCCAGCAGCCTGACAGGGTACCATGGCTACACCTTC. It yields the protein CASSLTGYHGYTF.

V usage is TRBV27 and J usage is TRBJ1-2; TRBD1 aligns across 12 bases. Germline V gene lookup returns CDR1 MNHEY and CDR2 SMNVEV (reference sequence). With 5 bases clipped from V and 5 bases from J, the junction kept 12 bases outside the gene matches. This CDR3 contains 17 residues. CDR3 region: CASSPGTGGGEWYGYTF. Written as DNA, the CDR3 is TGTGCCAGCAGTCCTGGGACAGGGGGCGGGGAATGGTATGGCTACACCTTC.

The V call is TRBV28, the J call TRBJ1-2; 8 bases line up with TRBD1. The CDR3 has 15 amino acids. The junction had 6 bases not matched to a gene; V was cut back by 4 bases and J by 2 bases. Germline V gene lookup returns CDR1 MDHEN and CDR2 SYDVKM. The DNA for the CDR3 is TGTGCCAGCAGTTCCTCGACAGGGGACAACTATGGCTACACCTTC. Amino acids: CASSSSTGDNYGYTF.

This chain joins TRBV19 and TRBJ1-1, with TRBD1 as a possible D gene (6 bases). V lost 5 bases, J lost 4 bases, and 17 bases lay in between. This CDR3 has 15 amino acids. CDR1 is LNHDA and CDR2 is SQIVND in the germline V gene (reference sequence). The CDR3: CASSPRQEFGTEAFF. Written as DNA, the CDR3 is TGTGCCAGTAGTCCACGACAGGAATTTGGCACTGAAGCTTTCTTT.